Below, 10 T cell receptor beta chains from the same sample are listed, as sequenced in a study of blood T cells in healthy people across ages. Sample-barcoded 5' priming and a J-beta primer mix drove a second PCR of about 7 to 12 cycles. Via MiXCR, TCRdb re-called the 5' RACE reads, giving one row per CDR3 protein. This sample carries fewer than 750,000 distinct CDR3 sequences, roughly 48% of them seen once, and the ten largest clones take roughly 24%. Sequenced input: blood. These receptors came from an elderly man in good health.

This chain joins TRBV7-2 and TRBJ1-2; perhaps TRBD1 as D (6 bases). V was trimmed by 1 base and J by 4 bases, leaving 13 bases between them. CDR3 size: 15 residues. Germline CDR1 and CDR2: SGHTA and FQGNSA. The CDR3 protein is CASSLESPGAYGYTF. The CDR3 nucleotides read TGTGCCAGCAGCTTAGAATCTCCAGGGGCCTATGGCTACACCTTC.

This clonotype was picked up one time. The chain employs TRBV5-1 and TRBJ1-6; D is uncertain. Trimming removed 4 bases at V and 9 bases at J, with 14 bases between. The CDR3 length is 14 residues. CDR1 and CDR2 (germline): SGHRS, YFSETQ. In DNA form, the CDR3 reads TGCGCCAGCAGCCCCGGACGGGGTGGTTCACCCCTCCACTTT. This gives the protein CASSPGRGGSPLHF.

As concerns this clonotype: A junction end diverges from the germline sequence, so it may reflect a read error. The chain has TRBV29-1 and TRBJ2-2; no firm D call. The CDR3 contains 11 residues. In germline, CDR1 is SQVTM, CDR2 ANQGSEA. The DNA for the CDR3 is TGCAGCGTACGGAACGCCGGGGAGCTGTTTTTT. Its translation is CSVRNAGELFF.

This clonotype showed up just a few times. The gene calls are TRBV20-1 and TRBJ1-5; unclear D gene. The CDR3 consists of 15 residues. The ends were cut back, 3 bases at V and 3 bases at J, with 15 bases in the middle. Per the germline V gene, CDR1 is DFQATT and CDR2 is SNEGSKA (reference sequence). The CDR3 coding sequence is TGCAGTGCTAGTTCCTTAGACATCATCAATCAGCCCCAGCATTTT. Encoded protein: CSASSLDIINQPQHF.

With regard to this clonotype: Sequence at one end of the junction differs from germline and may be a read error. The V call is TRBV29-1, the J call TRBJ2-3; possibly TRBD1 for D (6 bases). CDR1 SQVTM and CDR2 ANQGSEA come from the germline V gene. The CDR3 is 14 amino acids. CDR3: CSVVPGVNTETQYF. In DNA, the CDR3 is TGCAGCGTTGTGCCAGGGGTGAACACAGAGACGCAGTATTTT.

The chain joins TRBV25-1 to TRBJ1-5; D is unresolved. V lost 10 bases to trimming and J lost 0 bases, with 10 bases between them. The CDR3 totals 13 residues. Germline-derived CDR1 and CDR2 are MGHDK and SYGVNS. CDR3 amino acids: CATKRRSNQPQHF. DNA of the CDR3: TGTGCCACCAAGAGGCGTAGCAATCAGCCCCAGCATTTT.

The genes are TRBV7-3 and TRBJ2-1, with D perhaps given as TRBD1 or TRBD2 (7 bases each). This CDR3 has 15 amino acids. V was pared by 5 bases and J by 3 bases, with 14 bases between. Germline V gene data show CDR1 as SGHTA and CDR2 as FQGTGA. CDR3 nucleotides: TGTGCCAGCAGCCCCCAGGGGGGGAACTACAATGAGCAGTTCTTC. Amino acid sequence: CASSPQGGNYNEQFF.

In this sample, this clonotype turned up a few times. V usage is TRBV28 and J usage is TRBJ1-2; D not resolved. In germline, CDR1 is MDHEN, CDR2 SYDVKM. V gave up 8 bases and J gave up 2 bases, with 12 bases separating them. CDR3 size: 13 residues. The CDR3 sequence is CASEMDHNYGYTF. The CDR3 region has the DNA TGTGCCAGCGAAATGGACCACAACTATGGCTACACCTTC.

Regarding this clonotype: A single base separates this from a much larger clone, so it may be a read error. This sequence joins TRBV6-5 and TRBJ2-5, with 8 bases fitting TRBD1. Germline V gene data show CDR1 as MNHEY and CDR2 as SVGAGI. The CDR3 has 14 residues. CDR3 region: CASSYDRGREAQYF. The CDR3 DNA sequence: TGTGCCAGCAGTTACGACAGGGGTAGAGAGGCCCAGTACTTC.

The DNA of the CDR3 is TGTGCCAGCAGTCCCCCCCCCGGCCGGGAGGACAATGAGCAGTACTTC. Its protein product is CASSPPPGREDNEQYF. The chain uses TRBV6-5 and TRBJ2-7; 7 bases map to TRBD2. V lost 5 bases and J lost 7; bases outside the gene matches: 17. CDR1 MNHEY and CDR2 SVGAGI come from the germline V gene. This CDR3 has 16 amino acids.